This paragraph covers one T cell receptor (beta chain) sequence. It has no known antigen specificity. Base qualities are not recorded, but no much larger clone differs from it by a single base. TCRbeta CDR3 regions were amplified from genomic DNA using the immunoSEQ Assay, a bias-controlled multiplex PCR. Concerning the study's data processing: Within the assay, amplification of reference gene primers was used to estimate how many nucleated cells each sample contained. Sequence reads were collapsed and filtered to measure the absolute abundance of every unique TCRbeta CDR3 rearrangement. For each sample, productive Simpson clonality was calculated as the square root of Simpson's diversity index over productive rearrangements. Sourced from immuneACCESS, this table was stored by TCRdb with only in-frame sequences that have V and J called. A share of the clones is absent; for the studies checked, an unresolved V gene accounts for under half, and the remainder has no known explanation. The DNA gave D and trimming, while V, J and clone size come from that table. The sample table records 90,000 to 120,000 clones; 60% to 85% of these occur just once. Together, the top ten hold about 4.3% of the sample.

This record belongs to a study of blood T cell repertoires in COVID-19 (dated by TCRdb to the early 2020s). For context, the study as a whole: Samples covering the acute and convalescent phases of COVID-19 were provided by collaborators in the United States, Italy and Spain. The material from the prospective study consisted of cDNA or gDNA derived from T cells, B-cell-depleted T cells, or PBMCs. The dataset comprised deeply sampled blood TCRbeta repertoires from subjects exposed to, actively infected with, or recovered from COVID-19. The repertoires were released in a freely available public database meant as a resource for research on the immune response to SARS-CoV-2. The samples were drawn from two sources: the first 160 participants of the ongoing ImmuneRACE study, and fewer than 1,500 subjects contributed by 6 global collaborators. The sample metadata nearly always contained a de-identified subject ID, COVID-19 status, age in years and sex. Where available, HLA class I and class II types were obtained from metadata supplied by the sample provider rather than from assay-based typing.

Taken from the germline V gene (reference sequence), the CDR1 and CDR2 loops are SEHNR and FQNEAQ. The CDR3 starts with the cysteine, ends with the phenylalanine, and has 15 residues. This entry keeps only the CDR3 DNA: 45 bases, framed from base 1. From V the trimming removes 1 base and from J it removes 7 bases, while the gene matches leave 7 bases of the junction unaccounted for. On the study overall, not on this receptor specifically: The quantity of clinical and demographic metadata differed by source and by participant and was supplied without curation.

The collaborating institutions used their own protocols to collect whole blood in K2EDTA tubes. For TCRbeta analysis, collaborators shipped samples in one of three forms: frozen whole blood, isolated PBMCs, or DNA extracted from either of those sample types. Sequences were obtained from peripheral blood. Recombination connected TRBV7-9 to TRBJ1-2; 9 of the junction bases match TRBD1. This sequence was found in a man between 65 and 85 years old with acute or convalescent COVID-19. The nucleotide sequence reads TGTGCCAGCAGCTTAGGGGGACAGGGAGAGAGTGGCTACACCTTC. Translated, it reads CASSLGGQGESGYTF. The full variable domain, with segments outside the CDR3 supplied by the reference TRBV7-9 and TRBJ1-2 proteins, appears as DTGVSQNPRHKITKRGQNVTFRCDPISEHNRLYWYRQTLGQGPEFLTYFQNEAQLEKSRLLSDRFSAERPKGSFSTLEIQRTEQGDSAMYLCASSLGGQGESGYTFGSGTRLTVV.